This T cell receptor (beta chain) was documented in a study of cytomegalovirus exposure and HLA in healthy donors. Germline assignment: CDR1 SGDLS and CDR2 YYNGEE. With 4 bases clipped from V and 0 bases from J, the junction kept 3 bases outside the gene matches. This CDR3 has 15 amino acids. The data were produced by immunoSEQ multiplex PCR, yet TCRdb's version contains in-frame clones alone and is incomplete. Among 59,000 or so clones listed, 80% to 90% were seen once. As to this clone: Its antigen is unidentified.

Study-level findings and limits: In vitro work confirmed that three CMV-associated chains recognize CMV antigens. Whilst most TCR sequences proved rare, a subset of public TCRs occurred across many donors.

The sequence derives from a woman aged 18-30 years in good health and CMV-seronegative. V usage is TRBV9 and J usage is TRBJ2-1; 8 bases agree with TRBD2. Sequencing was done on a sample of PBMCs. Written as DNA, the CDR3 is TGTGCCAGCAGCCAAGCGGGAGCCTCCTACAATGAGCAGTTCTTC. Translation: CASSQAGASYNEQFF. The variable domain in full, completed from reference TRBV9 and TRBJ2-1, reads DSGVTQTPKHLITATGQRVTLRCSPRSGDLSVYWYQQSLDQGLQFLIQYYNGEERAKGNILERFSAQQFPDLHSELNLSSLELGDSALYFCASSQAGASYNEQFFGPGTRLTVL.